Listed here are 24 T cell receptor beta chains from one sample, sequenced in a study of shared clonotypes between healthy human individuals. The table came from immunoSEQ multiplex PCR; TCRdb's copy has only in-frame clones and leaves some out. This table holds some 2 million clones, 95% found once. Sequencing used naive CD4+ T cells sorted from blood. Subset denoted: CD45RA+ positively selected. The receptor set was obtained from a man between 18 and 29 years old in good health.

The V call is TRBV7-2, the J call TRBJ2-7; 10 nucleotides match TRBD2. The CDR3 sequence is 16 residues long. V lost 5 bases, J lost 0 bases, and 7 bases stayed unmatched. Germline CDR1 is SGHTA and CDR2 is FQGNSA. CDR3 region: CASSLVTSGASYEQYF. Written as DNA, the CDR3 is TGTGCCAGCAGCCTGGTTACTAGCGGGGCCTCCTACGAGCAGTACTTC.

The chain carries TRBV7-2 and TRBJ2-3, with 8 bases lining up with TRBD2. The CDR3 spans 16 residues. The germline V gene encodes CDR1 SGHTA and CDR2 FQGNSA. J was trimmed by 4 bases and V by 4 bases; bases with no gene match: 10. The CDR3 is CASSSHQAGAADTQYF. CDR3 nucleotide sequence: TGTGCCAGCAGCTCCCACCAAGCGGGAGCCGCAGATACGCAGTATTTT.

V usage is TRBV2 and J usage is TRBJ2-7; TRBD1 agrees at 8 bases. In germline, CDR1 is SNHLY, CDR2 FYNNEI. This CDR3 spans 13 amino acids. Trimming took 6 bases from V and 5 from J; bases not matched to a gene: 6. CDR3 loop: CASRKTGADEQYF. CDR3 nucleotide sequence: TGTGCCAGCAGGAAGACAGGGGCAGACGAGCAGTACTTC.

A word on this clone: Different DNA sequences within this sample yield the same CDR3. This chain connects TRBV25-1 to TRBJ1-2; 7 bases align to TRBD1. Per the germline V gene, CDR1 is MGHDK and CDR2 is SYGVNS. The J segment lost 2 bases and the V segment lost 7 bases, leaving 4 bases of the junction unmatched. This CDR3 spans 13 amino acids. The CDR3 reads CASTGTANYGYTF. The DNA for the CDR3 is TGTGCCAGCACTGGGACAGCCAACTATGGCTACACCTTC.

This chain uses TRBV4-1 with TRBJ2-3; 7 nucleotides match TRBD2. The CDR3 is made up of 18 amino acids. Germline V gene data show CDR1 as MGHRA and CDR2 as YSYEKL. Trimming removed 4 bases from V and 4 bases from J; junction bases left unmatched: 17. Here the CDR3 reads CASSLLPPSGGPADTQYF. The CDR3 DNA sequence: TGCGCCAGCAGCCTCCTCCCACCGTCGGGGGGTCCCGCAGATACGCAGTATTTT.

J is TRBJ2-5 and V is TRBV5-4; 11 bases are a match to TRBD2. The CDR3 totals 13 residues. CDR1 and CDR2 (germline): SGHNT, YYREEE (reference sequence). J lost 5 bases, V lost 3 bases, and 0 bases had no gene match. The CDR3 DNA follows: TGTGCCAGCAGCTGGACTAGCGGGGAGACCCAGTACTTC. Its protein is CASSWTSGETQYF.

About this clone: It may be a read error: a sequence one base away is much more abundant. Other DNA sequences in the sample encode the same CDR3. The chain employs TRBV27 and TRBJ1-1, with D unclear. The CDR3 has 13 amino acids. The V and J ends lost 0 bases and 0 bases respectively, with 2 bases between them. The germline V gene encodes CDR1 MNHEY and CDR2 SMNVEV (reference sequence). The CDR3 coding sequence is TGTGCCAGCAGTTTATCAGTGAACACTGAAGCTTTCTTT. Encoded protein: CASSLSVNTEAFF.

The chain links TRBV30 to TRBJ1-5; perhaps TRBD1 as D (5 bases). V lost 0 bases and J 7 bases, leaving 13 bases between the germline ends. CDR1 is GTSNPN and CDR2 is SVGIG in the germline V gene (reference sequence). The CDR3 is 14 amino acids. The chain's CDR3 is CAWSVLQGGQPQHF. The CDR3 nucleotides read TGTGCCTGGAGTGTGCTTCAGGGAGGGCAGCCCCAGCATTTT.

This clone appeared a single time. This same CDR3 is encoded by further DNA sequences in the sample. The V call is TRBV11-2, the J call TRBJ1-1, with a weak D call TRBD1 (6 bases). The CDR3 is 13 amino acids. From germline, CDR1 is SGHAT and CDR2 FQNNGV. Trimming left V 0 bases short and J 6 bases short, with 8 bases between. CDR3 bases: TGTGCCAGCAGCTTAGACAGGGGCTCTGAAGCTTTCTTT. Translation: CASSLDRGSEAFF.

The CDR3 reads CASRTGLGGNTIYF. The CDR3 bases are TGTGCCAGCCGGACAGGGTTGGGAGGAAACACCATATATTTT. V usage is TRBV6-5 and J usage is TRBJ1-3; 8 bases map to TRBD1. The germline gives CDR1 MNHEY, CDR2 SVGAGI. V was pared by 8 bases and J by 4 bases, with 7 bases of the junction left unmatched. There are 14 residues in the CDR3.

This chain links TRBV7-3 with TRBJ1-6, with 8 bases lining up with TRBD1. J was trimmed by 9 bases and V by 1 base; bases with no gene match: 14. The CDR3 has 18 residues. Germline V lookup: CDR1 SGHTA, CDR2 FQGTGA. As DNA, the CDR3 is TGTGCCAGCAGCTTAATAGGCCCGGGTGGCAGGGGGCTTTCACCCCTCCACTTT. Encoded protein: CASSLIGPGGRGLSPLHF.

As for this clone: This specimen includes other DNA sequences encoding the same CDR3. The chain has TRBV28 and TRBJ1-1; no clear D. With 1 base removed from V and 1 base from J, the gap between germline ends came to 4 bases. Germline CDR1 and CDR2: MDHEN and SYDVKM. This CDR3 spans 13 amino acids. In DNA form, the CDR3 reads TGTGCCAGCAGTTTATCCCGGAACACTGAAGCTTTCTTT. Translated: CASSLSRNTEAFF.

The V gene is TRBV25-1, the J gene TRBJ2-1; TRBD1 might be the D (5 bases). Germline-derived CDR1 and CDR2 are MGHDK and SYGVNS. Deletions cut 8 bases from V and 3 bases from J, with 23 bases between. The CDR3 runs to 17 residues. This chain's CDR3 is CASSPKGAGPNYNEQFF. The CDR3 DNA is TGTGCCAGCTCACCTAAAGGGGCAGGACCGAACTACAATGAGCAGTTCTTC.

The V call is TRBV10-3, the J call TRBJ1-3, with 7 bases lining up with TRBD1. With V trimmed by 8 bases and J by 6 bases, 7 bases remained unmatched. The CDR3 length is 13 residues. In germline, CDR1 is ENHRY, CDR2 SYGVKD. The DNA for the CDR3 is TGTGCCATCGGCCGGGACAGAATAAACACCATATATTTT. Translated: CAIGRDRINTIYF.

The chain joins TRBV27 to TRBJ2-7, with 10 bases lining up with TRBD1. CDR3 length: 15 residues. Germline CDR1 and CDR2: MNHEY and SMNVEV (reference sequence). V trimming: 5 bases; J trimming: 2 bases; junction bases outside the gene matches: 6. CDR3 residues: CASSLTGQGPYEQYF. The CDR3 coding sequence is TGTGCCAGCAGTCTCACGGGACAGGGGCCCTACGAGCAGTACTTC.

The chain has TRBV2 and TRBJ1-6, with TRBD1 identical over 7 bases. Germline V gives CDR1 SNHLY, CDR2 FYNNEI. After removal of 7 bases from V and 7 bases from J, the junction contained 10 bases not matched to a gene. This CDR3 comprises 15 residues. CDR3 protein: CASTKSGQNNSPLHF. CDR3 DNA sequence: TGTGCCAGCACTAAATCGGGACAGAACAATTCACCCCTCCACTTT.

The V and J genes are TRBV9 and TRBJ1-1, with a possible D match to TRBD1 (5 bases). V lost 4 bases and J 4 bases, leaving 14 bases between the germline ends. The CDR3 is 14 amino acids. Germline V lookup: CDR1 SGDLS, CDR2 YYNGEE. The CDR3 nucleotides read TGTGCCAGCAGCCCCCGGGGGGGGAGCACTGAAGCTTTCTTT. Amino acid sequence: CASSPRGGSTEAFF.

The gene calls are TRBV10-3 and TRBJ1-2; D call uncertain. Germline V gene data show CDR1 as ENHRY and CDR2 as SYGVKD. The CDR3 covers 14 residues. V was cut by 0 bases and J by 8 bases, with 13 bases left in between. The DNA for the CDR3 is TGTGCCATCAGTGAGTCCGTTGGGTTTGGCGGCTACACCTTC. It specifies CAISESVGFGGYTF.

The chain is built from TRBV5-6 and TRBJ2-4; 7 bases agree with TRBD1. Germline V lookup: CDR1 SGHDT, CDR2 YYEEEE. With 4 bases clipped from V and 7 bases from J, the junction kept 8 bases outside the gene matches. This CDR3 is built from 14 residues. The CDR3 region is CASSLQGWGNIQYF. The CDR3 nucleotides read TGTGCCAGCAGCCTACAGGGGTGGGGTAACATTCAGTACTTC.

A single count supports this clone. At one end the junction does not follow the germline gene, possibly because of a read error. The gene calls are TRBV6-5 and TRBJ2-7; possibly TRBD1 or TRBD2 for D (6 bases each). The CDR3 runs 12 residues. Germline loops: CDR1 MNHEY, CDR2 SVGAGI. The CDR3 loop reads CASRNPGGGLSF. In DNA form, the CDR3 reads TGTGCCAGCAGAAACCCCGGGGGCGGCCTTTCTTTC.

This chain joins TRBV27 and TRBJ1-2; D possibly corresponds to TRBD1 (5 bases). Germline values: CDR1 MNHEY, CDR2 SMNVEV (reference sequence). V dropped 4 bases and J dropped 5 bases, with 17 bases sitting between them. The CDR3 totals 15 residues. Here the CDR3 DNA reads TGTGCCAGCAGTTCGACCGACCCAGGGCGATATGGCTACACCTTC. This translates into CASSSTDPGRYGYTF.

The V and J genes are TRBV7-9 and TRBJ1-1, with D perhaps matching TRBD1 (6 bases). CDR3 length: 17 amino acids. The germline gives CDR1 SEHNR, CDR2 FQNEAQ (reference sequence). The germline V and J ends were trimmed by 5 bases and 0 bases, with 19 bases remaining between them. In DNA, the CDR3 is TGTGCCAGCAGCCCCCCGGGACAAGGGGTCATGAACACTGAAGCTTTCTTT. This translates into CASSPPGQGVMNTEAFF.

The J gene is TRBJ2-7, the V gene TRBV19; 10 bases align to TRBD1. V was pared by 6 bases and J by 4 bases, with 9 bases of the junction left unmatched. Germline CDR1 is LNHDA and CDR2 is SQIVND (reference sequence). This CDR3 spans 15 amino acids. The CDR3 bases are TGTGCCAGTAGGAGGACAGGGGGAGCTGGGTACGAGCAGTACTTC. It codes for CASRRTGGAGYEQYF.

The chain is built from TRBV5-6 and TRBJ1-2; no clear D gene. Germline assignment: CDR1 SGHDT and CDR2 YYEEEE. The V and J ends lost 1 base and 4 bases respectively, with 5 bases between them. The CDR3 loop spans 12 amino acids. CDR3 sequence (DNA): TGTGCCAGCAGCTTGAATATCTATGGCTACACCTTC. It yields the protein CASSLNIYGYTF.